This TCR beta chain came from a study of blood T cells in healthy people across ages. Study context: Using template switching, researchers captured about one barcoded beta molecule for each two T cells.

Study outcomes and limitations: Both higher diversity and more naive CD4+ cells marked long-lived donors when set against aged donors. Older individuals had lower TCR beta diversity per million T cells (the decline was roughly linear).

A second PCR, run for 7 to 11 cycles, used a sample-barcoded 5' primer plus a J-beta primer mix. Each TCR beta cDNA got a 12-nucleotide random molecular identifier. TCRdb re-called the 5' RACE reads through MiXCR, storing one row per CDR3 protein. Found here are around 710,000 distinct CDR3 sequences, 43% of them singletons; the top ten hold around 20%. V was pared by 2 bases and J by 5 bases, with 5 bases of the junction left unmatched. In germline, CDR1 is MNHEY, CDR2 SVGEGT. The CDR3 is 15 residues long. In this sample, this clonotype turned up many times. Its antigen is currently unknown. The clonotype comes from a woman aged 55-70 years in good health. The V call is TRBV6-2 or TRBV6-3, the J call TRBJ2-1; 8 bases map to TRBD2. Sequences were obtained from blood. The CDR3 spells CASSYPTSGHNEQFF. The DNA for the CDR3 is TGTGCCAGCAGTTACCCCACTAGCGGACACAATGAGCAGTTCTTC.